This TCR beta chain is drawn from a study of early T cells in non-severe SARS-CoV-2 infection (dated by TCRdb to the early 2020s). About the study as a whole: TCR sequencing used bulk RNA from unsorted whole blood, so alpha and beta chains could not be paired. The investigation overall reported the following: VDJdb matching was skewed toward anti-spike CD8 responses, so virus-specific expansions were likely underestimated and private and CD4 specificities were missed.

This was a case-control study nested in a cohort of healthcare workers in London, UK, who had nasopharyngeal swab PCR tests and blood samples taken every week. Between 23 and 31 March 2020, the week of the UK lockdown, healthcare workers were enrolled and then followed up weekly for as long as 16 weeks. Reading from cysteine to phenylalanine, the CDR3 counts 13 amino acids. The only DNA kept is the CDR3, 39 bases in frame from the first base. Trimming costs V 7 bases and J 0 bases, and their ends lie 9 bases apart. The germline V gene sets CDR1 to MNHEY and CDR2 to SVGEGT. The library was obtained by 5' RACE. Sequencing took place on a NextSeq 500. To correct for sequencing error and PCR bias, the TCR library protocol tagged individual cDNA molecules with unique molecular identifiers. Both TCR alpha and beta chains were sequenced, and tight co-correlation was observed between alpha and beta sequence abundances in each sample. Per the source publication's procedure: Decombinator V4 was used to annotate TCR sequences for V gene, J gene and CDR3. TCRs were defined as expanded if a significant change between any two time points was detected under a Poisson model with p below 0.0001. Abundances of TCRs were expressed as counts per million after normalisation to the total number of TCRs sequenced in each sample. MAIT TCRs were defined by TRAV1-2 paired with TRAJ12, TRAJ20 or TRAJ33, and iNKT TCRs by TRAV10 paired with TRAJ18. A search of VDJdb, accessed on 1 November 2021, was run for TCRs annotated to CMV, EBV and SARS-CoV-2, with TCRs annotated for multiple antigens excluded. The public reads were reprocessed in TCRdb via fastp at Q25 and MiXCR, keeping in-frame beta chains. Each entry is one CDR3 protein sequence, shown with its most common DNA and genes. The V and J calls were not made by the authors but by TCRdb's processing. The sample table holds 87,000 or so distinct CDR3 sequences, of which about 12% were seen once. Together, the top ten hold 6.5% of the sample.

In its sample, this clonotype was seen a few times. Its antigen has not been determined. Base qualities are not provided; no much larger clone lies one nucleotide away. The sample comprised whole blood. The clonotype originates from an adult who was a healthcare worker with PCR-confirmed SARS-CoV-2 infection or an uninfected control (not recorded which). The rearrangement combines TRBV6-2 or TRBV6-3 with TRBJ2-5; no D gene call is confident. The bases are TGTGCCAGCACATCCGGGTACCAAGAGACCCAGTACTTC. This gives the protein CASTSGYQETQYF.